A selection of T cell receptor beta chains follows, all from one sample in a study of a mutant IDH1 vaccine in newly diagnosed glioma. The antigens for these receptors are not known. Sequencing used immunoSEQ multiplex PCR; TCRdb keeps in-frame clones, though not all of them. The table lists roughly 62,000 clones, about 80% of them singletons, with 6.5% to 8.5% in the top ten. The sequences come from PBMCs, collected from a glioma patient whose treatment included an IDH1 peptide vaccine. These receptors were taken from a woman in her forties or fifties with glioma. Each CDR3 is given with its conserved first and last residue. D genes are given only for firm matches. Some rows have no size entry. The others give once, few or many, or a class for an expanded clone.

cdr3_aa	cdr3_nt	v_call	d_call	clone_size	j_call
CASSLNRGGEQFF	TGCGCCAGCAGCTTGAACAGGGGGGGTGAGCAGTTCTTC	TRBV5-1	NA	NA	TRBJ2-1
CASSRQAAGELFF	TGTGCCAGCAGTCGACAGGCAGCCGGGGAGCTGTTTTTT	TRBV2	NA	NA	TRBJ2-2
CASSRGGYTEAFF	TGTGCCAGCAGCCGGGGGGGCTACACTGAAGCTTTCTTT	TRBV25-1	NA	NA	TRBJ1-1
CASSPRQGPFSGNTIYF	TGTGCCAGCAGCCCCCGACAGGGGCCTTTCTCTGGAAACACCATATATTTT	TRBV7-2	TRBD1	NA	TRBJ1-3
CACRQSYNSPLHF	TGTGCCTGCCGACAGAGCTATAATTCACCCCTCCACTTT	TRBV19	NA	NA	TRBJ1-6
CASSLVSEKLFF	TGTGCCAGCAGTTTAGTATCCGAAAAACTGTTTTTT	TRBV28	NA	NA	TRBJ1-4
CATSRDRQGNEKLFF	TGTGCCACCAGCAGAGATAGACAGGGGAATGAAAAACTGTTTTTT	TRBV15	TRBD1	NA	TRBJ1-4
CASSARESSNQPQHF	TGTGCCAGCAGTGCTAGGGAATCGAGCAATCAGCCCCAGCATTTT	TRBV2	NA	NA	TRBJ1-5
CSAYLGETQYF	TGCAGTGCTTACCTAGGAGAGACCCAGTACTTC	TRBV20-1	NA	NA	TRBJ2-5
CAISESTRGGQETQYF	TGTGCCATCAGTGAGTCGACGCGGGGGGGCCAAGAGACCCAGTACTTC	TRBV10-3	TRBD2	NA	TRBJ2-5
CASSLVRARYGYTF	TGTGCCAGCAGCTTAGTCAGGGCCCGCTATGGCTACACCTTC	TRBV7-8	NA	few	TRBJ1-2
CASTRQGGSTEAFF	TGTGCCAGCACTCGACAGGGTGGGAGCACTGAAGCTTTCTTT	TRBV6-6	TRBD1	few	TRBJ1-1
CASSFGGGVNQPQHF	TGTGCCAGCAGTTTTGGGGGGGGAGTCAATCAGCCCCAGCATTTT	TRBV9	NA	NA	TRBJ1-5
CASSTRDSRRPYGYTF	TGTGCCAGTAGTACCAGGGACAGTAGACGTCCCTATGGCTACACCTTC	TRBV19	TRBD1	NA	TRBJ1-2